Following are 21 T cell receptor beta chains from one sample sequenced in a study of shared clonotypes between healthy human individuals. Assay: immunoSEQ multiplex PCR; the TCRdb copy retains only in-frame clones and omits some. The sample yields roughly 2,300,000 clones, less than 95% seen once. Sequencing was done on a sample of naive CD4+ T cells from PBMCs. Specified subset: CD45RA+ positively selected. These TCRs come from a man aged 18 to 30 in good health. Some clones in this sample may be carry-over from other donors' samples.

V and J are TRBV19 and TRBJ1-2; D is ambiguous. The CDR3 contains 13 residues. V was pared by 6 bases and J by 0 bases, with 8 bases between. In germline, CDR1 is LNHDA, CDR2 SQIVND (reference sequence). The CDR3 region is CASRFKANYGYTF. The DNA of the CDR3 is TGTGCCAGTAGGTTCAAAGCTAACTATGGCTACACCTTC. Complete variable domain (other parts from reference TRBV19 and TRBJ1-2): DGGITQSPKYLFRKEGQNVTLSCEQNLNHDAMYWYRQDPGQGLRLIYYSQIVNDFQKGDIAEGYSVSREKKESFPLTVTSAQKNPTAFYLCASRFKANYGYTFGSGTRLTVV.

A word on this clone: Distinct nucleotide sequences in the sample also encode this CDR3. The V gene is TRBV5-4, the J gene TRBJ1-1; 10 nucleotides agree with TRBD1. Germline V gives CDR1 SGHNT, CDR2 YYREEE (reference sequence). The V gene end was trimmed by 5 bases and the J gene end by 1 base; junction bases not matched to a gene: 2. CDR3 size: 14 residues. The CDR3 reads CASSRDRGNTEAFF. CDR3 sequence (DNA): TGTGCCAGCAGTCGGGACAGGGGGAACACTGAAGCTTTCTTT. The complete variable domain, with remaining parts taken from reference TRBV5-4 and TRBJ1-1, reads ETGVTQSPTHLIKTRGQQVTLRCSSQSGHNTVSWYQQALGQGPQFIFQYYREEENGRGNFPPRFSGLQFPNYSSELNVNALELDDSALYLCASSRDRGNTEAFFGQGTRLTVV.

CDR3: CASSPLDRGGDYTF. The CDR3 nucleotides read TGTGCCAGCTCACCCTTGGACAGGGGGGGAGACTACACCTTC. The V call is TRBV18, the J call TRBJ1-2; 10 nucleotides align to TRBD1. CDR1 and CDR2 (germline): KGHSH, LQKENI. CDR3 length: 14 amino acids. V dropped 3 bases and J dropped 10; count of bases not matched to a gene: 8.

The CDR3 region is CASSYVTGGSPQHF. The CDR3 bases are TGTGCCAGCAGCTATGTCACAGGCGGCTCTCCCCAGCATTTT. The gene calls are TRBV2 and TRBJ1-5; TRBD1 is a possible D gene (5 bases). This CDR3 comprises 14 residues. Germline lookup yields CDR1 SNHLY and CDR2 FYNNEI. With 6 bases removed from V and 10 bases from J, the gap between germline ends came to 19 bases.

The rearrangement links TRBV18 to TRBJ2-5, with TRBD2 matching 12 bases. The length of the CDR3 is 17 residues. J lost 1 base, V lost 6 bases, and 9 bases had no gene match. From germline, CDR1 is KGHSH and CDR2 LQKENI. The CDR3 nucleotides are TGTGCCAGCTCGTCTAGCGGGAGGGCCCACTCCCAAGAGACCCAGTACTTC. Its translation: CASSSSGRAHSQETQYF.

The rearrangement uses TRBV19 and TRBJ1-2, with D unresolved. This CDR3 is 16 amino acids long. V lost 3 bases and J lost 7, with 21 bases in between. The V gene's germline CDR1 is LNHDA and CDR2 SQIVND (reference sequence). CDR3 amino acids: CASSMSGGQRLSGYTF. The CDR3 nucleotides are TGTGCCAGTAGTATGTCTGGTGGGCAGCGATTGAGTGGCTACACCTTC.

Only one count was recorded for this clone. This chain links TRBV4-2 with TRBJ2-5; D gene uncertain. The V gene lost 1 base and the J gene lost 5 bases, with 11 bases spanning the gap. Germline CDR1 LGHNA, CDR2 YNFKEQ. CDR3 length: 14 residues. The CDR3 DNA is TGTGCCAGCAGCCAAGGGCAGTATTGGGAGACCCAGTACTTC. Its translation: CASSQGQYWETQYF.

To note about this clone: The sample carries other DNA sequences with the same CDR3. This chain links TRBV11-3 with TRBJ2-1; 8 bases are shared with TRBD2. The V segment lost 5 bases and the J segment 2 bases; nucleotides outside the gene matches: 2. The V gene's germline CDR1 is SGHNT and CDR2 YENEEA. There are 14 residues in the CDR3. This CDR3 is CASSREGAYNEQFF. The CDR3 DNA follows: TGTGCCAGCAGCCGGGAGGGCGCCTACAATGAGCAGTTCTTC.

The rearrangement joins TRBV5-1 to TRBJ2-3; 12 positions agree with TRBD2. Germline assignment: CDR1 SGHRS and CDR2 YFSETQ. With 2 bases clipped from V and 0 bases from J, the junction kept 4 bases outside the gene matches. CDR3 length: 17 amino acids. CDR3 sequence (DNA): TGCGCCAGCAGCTTTACGACTAGCGGGGGAAGCACAGATACGCAGTATTTT. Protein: CASSFTTSGGSTDTQYF. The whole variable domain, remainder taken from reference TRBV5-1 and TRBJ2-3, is KAGVTQTPRYLIKTRGQQVTLSCSPISGHRSVSWYQQTPGQGLQFLFEYFSETQRNKGNFPGRFSGRQFSNSRSEMNVSTLELGDSALYLCASSFTTSGGSTDTQYFGPGTRLTVL.

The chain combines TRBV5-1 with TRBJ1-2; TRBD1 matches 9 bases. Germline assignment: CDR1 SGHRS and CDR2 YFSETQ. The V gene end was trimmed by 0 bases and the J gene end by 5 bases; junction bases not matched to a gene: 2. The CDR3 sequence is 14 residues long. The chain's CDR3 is CASSLGQGEYGYTF. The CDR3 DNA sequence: TGCGCCAGCAGCTTGGGACAGGGGGAATATGGCTACACCTTC.

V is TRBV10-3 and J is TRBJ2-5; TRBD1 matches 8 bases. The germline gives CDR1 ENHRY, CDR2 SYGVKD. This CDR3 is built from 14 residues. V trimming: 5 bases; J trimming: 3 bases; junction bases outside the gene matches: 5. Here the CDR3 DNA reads TGTGCCATCAGTCGTGGACAGGGAGAAGAGACCCAGTACTTC. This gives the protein CAISRGQGEETQYF.

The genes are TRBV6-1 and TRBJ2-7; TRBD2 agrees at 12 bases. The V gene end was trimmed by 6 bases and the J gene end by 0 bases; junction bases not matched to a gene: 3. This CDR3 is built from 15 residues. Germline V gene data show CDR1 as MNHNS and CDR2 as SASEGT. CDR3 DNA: TGTGCCAGCAGAGGACTAGCGGGACTCTCCTACGAGCAGTACTTC. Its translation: CASRGLAGLSYEQYF.

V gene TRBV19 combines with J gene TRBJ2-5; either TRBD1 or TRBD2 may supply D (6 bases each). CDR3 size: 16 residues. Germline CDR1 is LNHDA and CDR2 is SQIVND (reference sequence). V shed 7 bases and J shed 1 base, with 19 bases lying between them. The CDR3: CASTRSGGGGQETQYF. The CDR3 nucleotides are TGTGCCAGTACCCGCTCTGGCGGAGGGGGCCAAGAGACCCAGTACTTC.

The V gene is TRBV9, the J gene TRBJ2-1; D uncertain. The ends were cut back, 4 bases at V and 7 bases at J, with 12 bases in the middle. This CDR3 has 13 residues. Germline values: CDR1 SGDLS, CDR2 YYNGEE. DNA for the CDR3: TGTGCCAGCAGCTCAACCCTAGAGAATGAGCAGTTCTTC. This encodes CASSSTLENEQFF.

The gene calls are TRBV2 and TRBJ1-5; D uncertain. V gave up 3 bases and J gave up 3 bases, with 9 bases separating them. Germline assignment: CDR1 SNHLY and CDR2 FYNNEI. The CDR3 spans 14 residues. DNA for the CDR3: TGTGCCAGCAGTGACGTCACCTCCAATCAGCCCCAGCATTTT. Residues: CASSDVTSNQPQHF.

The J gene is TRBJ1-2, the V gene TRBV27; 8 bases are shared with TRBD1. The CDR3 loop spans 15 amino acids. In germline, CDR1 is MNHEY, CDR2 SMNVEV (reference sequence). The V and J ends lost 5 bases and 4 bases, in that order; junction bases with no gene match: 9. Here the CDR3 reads CASSIARTGSYGYTF. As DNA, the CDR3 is TGTGCCAGCAGTATTGCCCGGACAGGGAGCTATGGCTACACCTTC.

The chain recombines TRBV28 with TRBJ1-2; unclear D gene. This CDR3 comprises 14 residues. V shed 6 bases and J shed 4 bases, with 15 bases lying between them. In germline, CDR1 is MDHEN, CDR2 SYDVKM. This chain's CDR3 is CASSLVVQAYGYTF. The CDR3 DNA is TGTGCCAGCAGCCTAGTTGTGCAGGCCTATGGCTACACCTTC.

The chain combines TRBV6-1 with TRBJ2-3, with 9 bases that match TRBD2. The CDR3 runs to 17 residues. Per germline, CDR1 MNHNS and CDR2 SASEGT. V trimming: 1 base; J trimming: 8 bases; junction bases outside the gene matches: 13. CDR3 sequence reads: CASSEGPSGRITVTQYF. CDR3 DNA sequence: TGTGCCAGCAGTGAAGGTCCCAGCGGGAGGATCACGGTTACGCAGTATTTT.

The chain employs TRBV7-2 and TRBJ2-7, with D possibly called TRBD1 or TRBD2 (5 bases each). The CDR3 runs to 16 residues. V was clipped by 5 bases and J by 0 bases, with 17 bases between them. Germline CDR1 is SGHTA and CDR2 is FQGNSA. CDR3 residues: CASSAERGGGSYEQYF. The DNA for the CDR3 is TGTGCCAGCAGCGCCGAAAGGGGCGGAGGCTCCTACGAGCAGTACTTC.

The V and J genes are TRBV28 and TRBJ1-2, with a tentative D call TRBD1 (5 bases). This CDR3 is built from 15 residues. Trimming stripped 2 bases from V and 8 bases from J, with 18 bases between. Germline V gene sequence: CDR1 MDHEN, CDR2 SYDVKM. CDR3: CASSLRPGTASGYTF. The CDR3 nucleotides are TGTGCCAGCAGTTTAAGGCCCGGGACGGCGTCCGGCTACACCTTC.

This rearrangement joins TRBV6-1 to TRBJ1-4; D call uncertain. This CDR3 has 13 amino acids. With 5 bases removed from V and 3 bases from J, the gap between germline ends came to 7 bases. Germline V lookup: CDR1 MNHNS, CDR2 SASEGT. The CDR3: CASSWQSNEKLFF. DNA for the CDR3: TGTGCCAGCAGTTGGCAGTCTAATGAAAAACTGTTTTTT.